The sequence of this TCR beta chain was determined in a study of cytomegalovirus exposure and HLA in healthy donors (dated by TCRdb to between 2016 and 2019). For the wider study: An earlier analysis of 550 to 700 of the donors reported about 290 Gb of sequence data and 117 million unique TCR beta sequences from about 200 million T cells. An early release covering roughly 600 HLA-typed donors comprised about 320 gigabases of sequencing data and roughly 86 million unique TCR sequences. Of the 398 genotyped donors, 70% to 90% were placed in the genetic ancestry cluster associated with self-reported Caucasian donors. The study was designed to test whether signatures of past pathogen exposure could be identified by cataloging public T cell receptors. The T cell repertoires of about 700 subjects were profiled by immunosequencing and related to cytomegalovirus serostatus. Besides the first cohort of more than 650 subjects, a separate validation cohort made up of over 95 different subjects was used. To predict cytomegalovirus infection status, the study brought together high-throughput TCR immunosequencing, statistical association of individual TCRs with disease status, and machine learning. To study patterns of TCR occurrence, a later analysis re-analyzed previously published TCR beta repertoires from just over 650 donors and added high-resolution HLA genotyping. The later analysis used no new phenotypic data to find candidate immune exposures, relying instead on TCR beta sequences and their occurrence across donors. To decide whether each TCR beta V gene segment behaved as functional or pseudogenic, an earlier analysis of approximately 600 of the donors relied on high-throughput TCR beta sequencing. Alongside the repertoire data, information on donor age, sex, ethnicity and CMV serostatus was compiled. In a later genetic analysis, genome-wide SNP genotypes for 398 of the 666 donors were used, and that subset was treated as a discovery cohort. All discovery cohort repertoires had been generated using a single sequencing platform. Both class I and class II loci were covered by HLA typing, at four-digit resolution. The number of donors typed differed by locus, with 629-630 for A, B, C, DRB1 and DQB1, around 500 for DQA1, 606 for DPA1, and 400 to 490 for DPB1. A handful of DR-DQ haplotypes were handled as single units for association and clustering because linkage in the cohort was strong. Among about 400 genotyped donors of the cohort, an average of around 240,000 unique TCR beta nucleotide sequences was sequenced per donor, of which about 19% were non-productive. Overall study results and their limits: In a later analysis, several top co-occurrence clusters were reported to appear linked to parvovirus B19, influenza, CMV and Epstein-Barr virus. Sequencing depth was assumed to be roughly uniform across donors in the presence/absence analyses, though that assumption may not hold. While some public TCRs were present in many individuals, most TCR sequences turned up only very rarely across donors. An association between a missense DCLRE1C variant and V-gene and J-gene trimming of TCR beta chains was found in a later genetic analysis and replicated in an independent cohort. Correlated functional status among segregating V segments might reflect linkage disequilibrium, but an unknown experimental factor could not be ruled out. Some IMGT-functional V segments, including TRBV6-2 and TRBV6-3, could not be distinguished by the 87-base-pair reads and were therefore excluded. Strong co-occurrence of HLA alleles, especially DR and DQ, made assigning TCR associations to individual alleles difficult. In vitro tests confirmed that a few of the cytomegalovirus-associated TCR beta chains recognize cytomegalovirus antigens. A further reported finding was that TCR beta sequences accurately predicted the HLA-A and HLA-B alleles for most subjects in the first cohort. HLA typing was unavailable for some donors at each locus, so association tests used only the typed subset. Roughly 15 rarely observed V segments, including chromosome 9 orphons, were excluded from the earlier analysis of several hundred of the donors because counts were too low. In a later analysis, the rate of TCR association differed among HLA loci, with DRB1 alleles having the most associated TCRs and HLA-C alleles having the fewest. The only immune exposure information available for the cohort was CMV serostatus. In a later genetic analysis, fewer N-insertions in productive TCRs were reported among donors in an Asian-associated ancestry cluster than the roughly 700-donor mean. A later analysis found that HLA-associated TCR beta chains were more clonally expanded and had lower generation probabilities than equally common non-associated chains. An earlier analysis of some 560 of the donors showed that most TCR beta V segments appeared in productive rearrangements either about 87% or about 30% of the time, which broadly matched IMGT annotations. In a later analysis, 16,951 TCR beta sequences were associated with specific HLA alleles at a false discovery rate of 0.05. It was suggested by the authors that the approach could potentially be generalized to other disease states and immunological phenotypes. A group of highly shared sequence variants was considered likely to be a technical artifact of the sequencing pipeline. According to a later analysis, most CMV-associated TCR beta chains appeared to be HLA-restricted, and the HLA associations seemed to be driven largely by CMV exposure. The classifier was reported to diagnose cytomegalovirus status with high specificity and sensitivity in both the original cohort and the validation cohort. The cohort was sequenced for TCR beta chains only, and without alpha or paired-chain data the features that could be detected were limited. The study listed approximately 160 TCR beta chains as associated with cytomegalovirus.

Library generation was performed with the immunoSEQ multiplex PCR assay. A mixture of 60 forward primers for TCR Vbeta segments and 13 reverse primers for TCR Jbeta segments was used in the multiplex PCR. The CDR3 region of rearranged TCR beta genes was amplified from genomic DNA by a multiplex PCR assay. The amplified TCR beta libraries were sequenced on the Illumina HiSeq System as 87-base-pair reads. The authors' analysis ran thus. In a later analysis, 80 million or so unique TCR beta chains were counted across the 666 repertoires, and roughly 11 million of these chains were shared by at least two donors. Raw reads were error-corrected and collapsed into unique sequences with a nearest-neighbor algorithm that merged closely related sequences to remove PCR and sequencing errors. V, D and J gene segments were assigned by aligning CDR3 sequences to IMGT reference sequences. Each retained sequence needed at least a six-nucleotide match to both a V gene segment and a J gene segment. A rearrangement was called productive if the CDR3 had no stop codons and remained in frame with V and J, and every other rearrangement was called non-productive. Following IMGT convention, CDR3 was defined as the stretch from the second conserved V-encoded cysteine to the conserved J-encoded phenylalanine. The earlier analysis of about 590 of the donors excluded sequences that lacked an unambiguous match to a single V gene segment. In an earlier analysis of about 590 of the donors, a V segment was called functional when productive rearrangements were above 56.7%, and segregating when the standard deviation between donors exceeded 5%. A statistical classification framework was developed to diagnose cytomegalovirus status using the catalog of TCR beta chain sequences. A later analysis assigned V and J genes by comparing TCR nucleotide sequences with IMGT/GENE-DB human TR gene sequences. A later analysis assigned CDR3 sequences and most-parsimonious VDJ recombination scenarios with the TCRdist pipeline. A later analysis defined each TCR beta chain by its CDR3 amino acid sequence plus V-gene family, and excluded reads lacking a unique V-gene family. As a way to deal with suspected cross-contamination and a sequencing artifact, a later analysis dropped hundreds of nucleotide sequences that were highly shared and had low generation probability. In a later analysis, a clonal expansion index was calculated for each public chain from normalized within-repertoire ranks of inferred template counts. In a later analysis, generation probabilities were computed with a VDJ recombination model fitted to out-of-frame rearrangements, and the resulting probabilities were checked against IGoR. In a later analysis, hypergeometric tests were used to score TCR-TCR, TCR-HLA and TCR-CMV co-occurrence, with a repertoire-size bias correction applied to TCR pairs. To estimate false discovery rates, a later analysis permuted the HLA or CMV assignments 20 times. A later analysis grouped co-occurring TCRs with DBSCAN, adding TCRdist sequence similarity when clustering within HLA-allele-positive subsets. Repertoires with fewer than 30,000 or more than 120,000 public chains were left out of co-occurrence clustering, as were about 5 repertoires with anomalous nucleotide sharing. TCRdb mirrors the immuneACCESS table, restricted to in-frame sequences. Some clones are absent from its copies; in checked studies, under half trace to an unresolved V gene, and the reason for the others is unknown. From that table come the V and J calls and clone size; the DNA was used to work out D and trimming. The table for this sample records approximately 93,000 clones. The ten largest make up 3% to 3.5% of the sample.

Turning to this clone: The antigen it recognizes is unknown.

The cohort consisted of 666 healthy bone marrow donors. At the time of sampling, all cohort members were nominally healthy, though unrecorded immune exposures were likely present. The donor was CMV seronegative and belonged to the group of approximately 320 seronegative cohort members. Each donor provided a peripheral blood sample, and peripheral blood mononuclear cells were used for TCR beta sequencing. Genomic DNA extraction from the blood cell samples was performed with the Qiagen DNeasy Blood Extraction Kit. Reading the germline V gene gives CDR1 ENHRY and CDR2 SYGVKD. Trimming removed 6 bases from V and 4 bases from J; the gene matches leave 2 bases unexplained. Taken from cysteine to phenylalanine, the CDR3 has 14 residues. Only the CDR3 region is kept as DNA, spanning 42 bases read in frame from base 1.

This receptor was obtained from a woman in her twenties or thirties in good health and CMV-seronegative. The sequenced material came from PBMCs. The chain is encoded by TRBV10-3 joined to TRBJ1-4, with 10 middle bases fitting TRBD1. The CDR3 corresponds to CAISGTGDNEKLFF. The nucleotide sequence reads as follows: TGTGCCATCAGCGGGACAGGGGATAATGAAAAACTGTTTTTT.